This T cell receptor (beta chain) was retrieved from a study of T cell responses to AZD1222 COVID-19 vaccine. Data came from immunoSEQ multiplex PCR; TCRdb stores just in-frame clones and leaves some out. The sample contains about 68,000 clones, over 60% of which appear only once. V lost 6 bases to trimming and J lost 6 bases, with 8 bases between them. The CDR3 contains 12 residues. The sample consisted of peripheral blood, taken on day 0 of AZD1222 vaccination. The TCR comes from an adult in good health. This rearrangement joins TRBV12-3 or TRBV12-4 to TRBJ1-4; D is unclear. CDR3 loop: CASSREYEKLFF. The CDR3 coding sequence is TGTGCCAGCAGCCGGGAATATGAAAAACTGTTTTTT.